This T cell receptor (beta chain) stems from a study of shared clonotypes between healthy human individuals. Study overall: Donors had three CD4 naive, three CD4 memory, two CD8 naive and one CD8 memory plate apiece. Findings and limits, study-wide: Genetic and exposure-history diversity was limited by the small donor number. Naive subsets generally had larger estimated richness than memory subsets. Against clonotypes common to all four donors, non-shared ones had lower generation probabilities.

Produced via immunoSEQ multiplex PCR; TCRdb's table is partial and in-frame only. In the table there are 2 million to 2.5 million clones, under 97% of which are singletons. About this clone: Its antigen is currently unknown.

The length of the CDR3 is 13 residues. Per the germline V gene, CDR1 is SGHTA and CDR2 is FQGNSA. V dropped 4 bases and J dropped 9 bases, with 13 bases sitting between them. This rearrangement joins TRBV7-2 to TRBJ2-1; either TRBD1 or TRBD2 may fit D (6 bases each). The material sequenced was naive CD4+ T cells sorted from blood. Subset noted: CD45RA+ positively selected. The clonotype originates from a man aged 18 to 35 in good health. The CDR3 region is CASSSWGASEQFF. The CDR3 DNA follows: TGTGCCAGCAGCTCATGGGGGGCGAGTGAGCAGTTCTTC.